This is a list of T cell receptor beta chains from one sample in a study of Tregs in tolerant kidney transplant recipients. Produced via immunoSEQ multiplex PCR; TCRdb's table is partial and in-frame only. The sample contains around 70,000 clones, roughly 92% of which appear only once. Sequenced material: CD8+ T cells from blood, taken before the transplant. The receptors originated from a human donor who received a combined kidney and bone marrow transplant. CDR3s include the opening cysteine and the closing phenylalanine or tryptophan. D genes are given only for firm matches. Not all rows give a size; the values are once, few, many and, for expanded clones, a class.

TRBV7-9	.	TRBD1	TRBJ2-7	CASSPETGIHEQYF	TGTGCCAGCAGCCCAGAGACAGGGATCCACGAGCAGTACTTC
TRBV7-8	.	TRBD1	TRBJ2-7	CASSLRTGTEQYF	TGTGCCAGCAGCTTAAGGACAGGGACCGAGCAGTACTTC
TRBV11-3	.	TRBD2	TRBJ2-1	CASSSRLASIVREQFF	TGTGCCAGCAGTAGCCGACTAGCCTCCATAGTCCGTGAGCAGTTCTTC
TRBV2	.	TRBD2	TRBJ2-1	CASRASGGMSEQFF	TGTGCCAGCAGGGCATCGGGGGGGATGAGTGAGCAGTTCTTC
TRBV7-9	few	.	TRBJ1-5	CASSLSNQPQHF	TGTGCCAGCAGCCTCTCCAATCAGCCCCAGCATTTT
TRBV27	.	.	TRBJ2-1	CASSLRAVNEQFF	TGTGCCAGCAGTTTAAGAGCTGTGAATGAGCAGTTCTTC
TRBV9	.	.	TRBJ2-2	CASSVEEFIFMAGTGELFF	TGTGCCAGCAGCGTAGAGGAATTTATCTTCATGGCGGGAACCGGGGAGCTGTTTTTT
TRBV9	.	TRBD1	TRBJ2-3	CASTAGGSSTDTQYF	TGTGCCAGCACCGCAGGGGGTTCCTCGACAGATACGCAGTATTTT
TRBV4-1	.	.	TRBJ2-6	CASSQLQGTRGSGANVLTF	TGCGCCAGCAGCCAACTGCAGGGGACAAGGGGCTCTGGGGCCAACGTCCTGACTTTC
TRBV7-9	.	TRBD1	TRBJ1-6	CASSSGQGIYNSPLHF	TGTGCCAGCAGCTCCGGACAGGGGATCTATAATTCACCCCTCCACTTT
TRBV4-3	.	.	TRBJ2-1	CASSQDLVNEQFF	TGCGCCAGCAGCCAAGATCTCGTCAATGAGCAGTTCTTC
TRBV5-1	.	.	TRBJ2-7	CASSLAGEKYEQYF	TGCGCCAGCAGCTTGGCCGGGGAAAAGTACGAGCAGTACTTC
TRBV19	.	.	TRBJ2-5	CASSLGSRGQETQYF	TGTGCCAGTAGTCTCGGGAGCAGGGGGCAAGAGACCCAGTACTTC
TRBV6-5	once	TRBD1	TRBJ1-4	CASSTQGGREKLFF	TGTGCCAGCAGTACCCAGGGGGGCCGGGAAAAACTGTTTTTT
TRBV11-2	.	TRBD1	TRBJ2-7	CASSLVDRGVYEQYF	TGTGCCAGCAGCTTAGTGGACAGGGGAGTCTACGAGCAGTACTTC
TRBV19	.	.	TRBJ2-5	CASSYGETQYF	TGTGCCAGTAGTTACGGGGAGACCCAGTACTTC
TRBV5-1	.	TRBD1	TRBJ2-7	CASSLGQGEIYEQYF	TGCGCCAGCAGCCTCGGACAGGGTGAAATCTACGAGCAGTACTTC
TRBV12-1	.	.	TRBJ1-2	CASPDRETNYGYTF	TGTGCCAGTCCAGACAGGGAAACTAACTATGGCTACACCTTC
TRBV7-9	.	TRBD1	TRBJ1-2	CASSLGDRAFHPDGYTF	TGTGCCAGCAGCTTAGGGGACAGGGCTTTCCACCCCGATGGCTACACCTTC
TRBV20-1	.	.	TRBJ1-4	CSAPKNEKLFF	TGCAGTGCTCCAAAAAATGAAAAACTGTTTTTT
TRBV6-1	.	.	TRBJ2-1	CASSEAPGGQAYNEQFF	TGTGCCAGCAGTGAAGCGCCGGGGGGACAGGCTTACAATGAGCAGTTCTTC
TRBV13	.	TRBD1	TRBJ1-1	CASSLTGAPGNTEAFF	TGTGCCAGCAGCCTCACAGGGGCCCCGGGGAACACTGAAGCTTTCTTT
TRBV11-2	.	.	TRBJ1-5	CASSLWQGEPQHF	TGTGCCAGCAGCTTATGGCAGGGCGAGCCCCAGCATTTT